This is a list of T cell receptor beta chains from one sample in a study of OX40 agonist ivuxolimab in advanced cancers. Some clones are missing from TCRdb's copy, which holds only in-frame ones; the method was immunoSEQ multiplex PCR. The table lists about 81,000 clones, 85% of them singletons. This specimen consisted of CD4+ or CD8+ T cells sorted from blood, obtained in a trial of the OX40 agonist ivuxolimab. These receptors came from an adult with an advanced solid tumor such as melanoma, head and neck, liver or kidney cancer. Each CDR3 is given with its conserved first and last residue. The D gene is left open where the match is weak. Expanded clones are given a class, and other clones once, few, many or no size at all.

j_call: TRBJ1-3
v_call: TRBV6-5
d_call: NA
clone_size: NA
cdr3_nt: TGTGCCAGCAGTTACTCACCCCTCTCTCCTGGAAACACCATATATTTT
cdr3_aa: CASSYSPLSPGNTIYF

j_call: TRBJ2-2
v_call: TRBV28
d_call: NA
clone_size: NA
cdr3_nt: TGTGCCAGCAGTTATGGAGGAGCGAACACCGGGGAGCTGTTTTTT
cdr3_aa: CASSYGGANTGELFF

j_call: TRBJ2-7
v_call: TRBV5-1
d_call: NA
clone_size: few
cdr3_nt: TGCGCCAGCAAGGGGACCCCTACCTCCTACGAGCAGTACTTC
cdr3_aa: CASKGTPTSYEQYF

j_call: TRBJ2-3
v_call: TRBV27
d_call: TRBD2
clone_size: NA
cdr3_nt: TGTGCCAGCAGTTTACTCGGGAGGGGCACAGATACGCAGTATTTT
cdr3_aa: CASSLLGRGTDTQYF

j_call: TRBJ2-7
v_call: TRBV28
d_call: TRBD1
clone_size: NA
cdr3_nt: TGTGCCAGCAGTACGGGACAGGGCTACGAGCAGTACTTC
cdr3_aa: CASSTGQGYEQYF

j_call: TRBJ2-1
v_call: TRBV5-1
d_call: NA
clone_size: NA
cdr3_nt: TGCGCCAGCAGCTTTTTGGTACAGGGCGGAAATGAGCAGTTCTTC
cdr3_aa: CASSFLVQGGNEQFF

j_call: TRBJ1-1
v_call: TRBV10-1
d_call: NA
clone_size: NA
cdr3_nt: TGCGCCAGCAGTGATACTCGGGGTGTGGGAAACACTGAAGCTTTCTTT
cdr3_aa: CASSDTRGVGNTEAFF

j_call: TRBJ2-1
v_call: TRBV5-1
d_call: TRBD2
clone_size: NA
cdr3_nt: TGCGCCAGCAGCTTTACTGTAATAGCGGGGGGCCACAATGAGCAGTTCTTC
cdr3_aa: CASSFTVIAGGHNEQFF

j_call: TRBJ2-7
v_call: TRBV28
d_call: NA
clone_size: NA
cdr3_nt: TGTGCCAGCAGTCTCTTATCCAGGGAGCAGTACTTC
cdr3_aa: CASSLLSREQYF

j_call: TRBJ1-3
v_call: TRBV7-2
d_call: NA
clone_size: NA
cdr3_nt: TGTGCCAGCAGCCTGCGCCGGGACCTTTGGGGAAACACCATATATTTT
cdr3_aa: CASSLRRDLWGNTIYF

j_call: TRBJ2-5
v_call: TRBV18
d_call: NA
clone_size: NA
cdr3_nt: TGTGCCAGCTCACCTGCCGGGGGCGCCGAGACCCAGTACTTC
cdr3_aa: CASSPAGGAETQYF

j_call: TRBJ2-3
v_call: TRBV27
d_call: NA
clone_size: NA
cdr3_nt: TGTGCCAGCAGTACTAGCCCCTATACGCAGTATTTT
cdr3_aa: CASSTSPYTQYF

j_call: TRBJ2-4
v_call: TRBV6-1
d_call: NA
clone_size: once
cdr3_nt: TGTGCCAGCAGTGACGGACAGGCGGGGAACATTCAGTACTTC
cdr3_aa: CASSDGQAGNIQYF

j_call: TRBJ2-5
v_call: TRBV7-3
d_call: NA
clone_size: NA
cdr3_nt: TGTGCCAGCAGCCGAGACATGGGGGAGACCCAGTACTTC
cdr3_aa: CASSRDMGETQYF

j_call: TRBJ2-6
v_call: TRBV6-1
d_call: NA
clone_size: NA
cdr3_nt: TGTGCCAGCAGTGACAGCGGGCTTGGGGCCAACGTCCTGACTTTC
cdr3_aa: CASSDSGLGANVLTF

j_call: TRBJ1-1
v_call: TRBV20-1
d_call: NA
clone_size: NA
cdr3_nt: TGCAGGCCCAGTGGGGACACTGAAGCTTTCTTT
cdr3_aa: CRPSGDTEAFF

j_call: TRBJ2-3
v_call: TRBV19
d_call: NA
clone_size: NA
cdr3_nt: TGTGCCAGTACCTTCCGGGATTCAGATACGCAGTATTTT
cdr3_aa: CASTFRDSDTQYF

j_call: TRBJ2-2
v_call: TRBV11-3
d_call: NA
clone_size: NA
cdr3_nt: TGTGCCAGCAGCCCAATGGGCGGGGAGCTGTTTTTT
cdr3_aa: CASSPMGGELFF

j_call: TRBJ1-3
v_call: TRBV19
d_call: NA
clone_size: NA
cdr3_nt: TGTGCCAGTAGAGCAAGACAGTACAACTTTGGAAACACCATATATTTT
cdr3_aa: CASRARQYNFGNTIYF

j_call: TRBJ2-5
v_call: TRBV2
d_call: TRBD2
clone_size: NA
cdr3_nt: TGTGCCAGCAGTGATTTCGGCGGGAGGGCCGGGGAGACCCAGTACTTC
cdr3_aa: CASSDFGGRAGETQYF

j_call: TRBJ2-5
v_call: TRBV28
d_call: NA
clone_size: NA
cdr3_nt: TGTGCCAGCAGTTTCTCAGACTTGGAGACCCAGTACTTC
cdr3_aa: CASSFSDLETQYF

j_call: TRBJ1-1
v_call: TRBV28
d_call: NA
clone_size: NA
cdr3_nt: TGTGCCAGCAGCGCAGAGGCGAACACTGAAGCTTTCTTT
cdr3_aa: CASSAEANTEAFF

j_call: TRBJ2-3
v_call: TRBV5-1
d_call: NA
clone_size: NA
cdr3_nt: TGCGCCAGCAGCCCCTGGACTAGCACAGATACGCAGTATTTT
cdr3_aa: CASSPWTSTDTQYF

j_call: TRBJ2-3
v_call: TRBV5-4
d_call: TRBD2
clone_size: NA
cdr3_nt: TGTGCCAGCAGCGCTAGACTGACTAGCGGCGAGCCCTATACGCAGTATTTT
cdr3_aa: CASSARLTSGEPYTQYF

j_call: TRBJ1-2
v_call: TRBV5-4
d_call: TRBD1
clone_size: NA
cdr3_nt: TGTGCCAGCAGCGTTCAGGGGGTCAATTTCCATGGCTACACCTTC
cdr3_aa: CASSVQGVNFHGYTF

j_call: TRBJ1-6
v_call: TRBV7-8
d_call: NA
clone_size: NA
cdr3_nt: TGTGCCAGCAGCTCGTATCGGCAGTATAATTCACCCCTCCACTTT
cdr3_aa: CASSSYRQYNSPLHF

j_call: TRBJ1-1
v_call: TRBV18
d_call: NA
clone_size: NA
cdr3_nt: TGTGCCAGCTCCCCGAGCTACGAAGTGCATACTGAAGCTTTCTTT
cdr3_aa: CASSPSYEVHTEAFF

j_call: TRBJ2-6
v_call: TRBV2
d_call: NA
clone_size: NA
cdr3_nt: TGTGCCAGCAGTGAATCCAGGCCCTCTGGGGCCAACGTCCTGACTTTC
cdr3_aa: CASSESRPSGANVLTF

j_call: TRBJ1-1
v_call: TRBV6-1
d_call: NA
clone_size: NA
cdr3_nt: TGTGCCAGCAGTGAACACCCCAGCCGGGGGACTGAAGCTTTCTTT
cdr3_aa: CASSEHPSRGTEAFF

j_call: TRBJ2-1
v_call: TRBV19
d_call: NA
clone_size: NA
cdr3_nt: TGTGCCAGTAGTATCAATGGGTTCAATGAGCAGTTCTTC
cdr3_aa: CASSINGFNEQFF

j_call: TRBJ1-2
v_call: TRBV29-1
d_call: NA
clone_size: NA
cdr3_nt: TGCAGCGTTGAATATCAGGGGCGGAGTATATATGGCTACACCTTC
cdr3_aa: CSVEYQGRSIYGYTF

j_call: TRBJ1-4
v_call: TRBV27
d_call: NA
clone_size: NA
cdr3_nt: TGTGCCAGCAGTTTACGAGGGGAGGAAAAACTGTTTTTT
cdr3_aa: CASSLRGEEKLFF

j_call: TRBJ2-2
v_call: TRBV27
d_call: NA
clone_size: NA
cdr3_nt: TGTGCCAGCAGTTTATTTTCAGTTGCCACCGGGGAGCTGTTTTTT
cdr3_aa: CASSLFSVATGELFF

j_call: TRBJ2-1
v_call: TRBV9
d_call: NA
clone_size: NA
cdr3_nt: TGTGCCAGCAGCCCAGAACACAATGAGCAGTTCTTC
cdr3_aa: CASSPEHNEQFF

j_call: TRBJ1-4
v_call: TRBV7-8
d_call: NA
clone_size: NA
cdr3_nt: TGTGCCAGCAGCTTTCATAGGGAAAAACTGTTTTTT
cdr3_aa: CASSFHREKLFF

j_call: TRBJ1-6
v_call: TRBV6-5
d_call: NA
clone_size: NA
cdr3_nt: TGTGCCAGCAGTTACTCGATCGGCAGGAACAATTCACCCCTCCACTTT
cdr3_aa: CASSYSIGRNNSPLHF

j_call: TRBJ2-1
v_call: TRBV5-1
d_call: TRBD1
clone_size: NA
cdr3_nt: TGCGCCAGCAGTCCTGGGACAGGGAGTGCGGGGAATTACAATGAGCAGTTCTTC
cdr3_aa: CASSPGTGSAGNYNEQFF

j_call: TRBJ2-7
v_call: TRBV5-1
d_call: NA
clone_size: NA
cdr3_nt: TGCGCCAGCAGCTTGGAGCCTACCGCTGACGAGCAGTACTTC
cdr3_aa: CASSLEPTADEQYF

j_call: TRBJ2-3
v_call: TRBV29-1
d_call: NA
clone_size: NA
cdr3_nt: TGCAGCGTTGAAGTAGGGCCCGGTCCAGATACGCAGTATTTT
cdr3_aa: CSVEVGPGPDTQYF

j_call: TRBJ2-3
v_call: TRBV2
d_call: TRBD2
clone_size: NA
cdr3_nt: TGTGCCAGCAGTGCGACTGCTAGCGGTAGCACAGATACGCAGTATTTT
cdr3_aa: CASSATASGSTDTQYF

j_call: TRBJ1-2
v_call: TRBV12-5
d_call: TRBD1
clone_size: NA
cdr3_nt: TGTGCTAGTGGACGGACAGGGCAACCTTCAAACTATGGCTACACCTTC
cdr3_aa: CASGRTGQPSNYGYTF

j_call: TRBJ2-2
v_call: TRBV2
d_call: NA
clone_size: NA
cdr3_nt: TGTGCCAGCCGGGAAGGGTCTTACACCGGGGAGCTGTTTTTT
cdr3_aa: CASREGSYTGELFF